The 4 T cell receptor beta chains reported below all come from one sample, sequenced in a study of beta chain features in type 1 diabetes. Study outcomes and limitations: Significant though moderate, a shortening of TCRB CDR3s appeared in all four CD4+ subsets of Type 1 diabetes patients.

Expressed TCRB transcripts were sequenced because the entire RNA isolate underwent reverse transcription. Here immunoSEQ multiplex PCR was the method, and the copy in TCRdb shows in-frame clones only, minus some. The table shows 600,000 to 700,000 clones, with around 12% occurring only once. For these TCRs, the target antigens are not known. The sequencing input was naive CD4+ T cells from blood. Receptors were obtained from a man younger than 40 with type 1 diabetes.

This sequence joins TRBV7-2 and TRBJ1-3, with 11 bases matching TRBD1. The CDR3 contains 19 residues. Germline CDR1 is SGHTA and CDR2 is FQGNSA. V dropped 1 base and J dropped 0; count of bases not matched to a gene: 8. In nucleotides, the CDR3 is TGTGCCAGCAGCTTAGTAGGGACAGGGGGTACCCTCTCTGGAAACACCATATATTTT. Translation gives CASSLVGTGGTLSGNTIYF.

The rearrangement uses TRBV27 and TRBJ2-3, with a possible D match to TRBD2 (5 bases). Germline lookup yields CDR1 MNHEY and CDR2 SMNVEV (reference sequence). The length of the CDR3 is 11 residues. Trimming stripped 6 bases from V and 6 bases from J, with 7 bases between. CDR3 in DNA: TGTGCCAGCAGCGAGCGGGATACGCAGTATTTT. Translated, it gives CASSERDTQYF.

The rearrangement uses TRBV5-4 and TRBJ2-1, with TRBD2 matching 7 bases. V trimming: 7 bases; J trimming: 0 bases; junction bases outside the gene matches: 4. This CDR3 contains 14 residues. Germline V CDR1 and CDR2: SGHNT, YYREEE (reference sequence). The DNA for the CDR3 is TGTGCCAGCGGCGGACTAGGCTCCTACAATGAGCAGTTCTTC. Encoded protein: CASGGLGSYNEQFF.

V gene TRBV10-3 combines with J gene TRBJ2-5; D perhaps matches TRBD2 (6 bases). V was trimmed by 7 bases and J by 5 bases, leaving 17 bases between them. Germline V lookup: CDR1 ENHRY, CDR2 SYGVKD. CDR3 length: 14 amino acids. CDR3 DNA sequence: TGTGCCATCATGTCCGGGACTGAGGGGGAGACCCAGTACTTC. Encoded protein: CAIMSGTEGETQYF.